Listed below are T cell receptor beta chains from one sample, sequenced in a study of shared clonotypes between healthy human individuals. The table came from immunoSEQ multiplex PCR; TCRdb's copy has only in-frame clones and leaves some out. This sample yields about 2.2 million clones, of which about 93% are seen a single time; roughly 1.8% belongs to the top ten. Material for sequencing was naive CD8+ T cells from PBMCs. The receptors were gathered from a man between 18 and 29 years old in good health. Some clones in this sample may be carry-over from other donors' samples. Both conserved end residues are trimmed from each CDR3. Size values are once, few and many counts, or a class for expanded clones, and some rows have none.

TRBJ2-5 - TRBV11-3 ASSLWTSQETQY
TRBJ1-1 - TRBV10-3 AISDMAGEPNTEAF
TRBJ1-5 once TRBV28 ASSLFRVGNQPQH
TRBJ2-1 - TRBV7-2 ASSLSGRALNEQF
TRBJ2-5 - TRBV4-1 ASSQVSANQETQY
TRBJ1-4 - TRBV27 ASRGLGDEKLF
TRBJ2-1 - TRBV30 AWSGIHGTSGRPSYNEQF
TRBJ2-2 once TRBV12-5 ASGLSVIIGGRVGGELF
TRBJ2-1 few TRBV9 ASSGGSYLNEQF
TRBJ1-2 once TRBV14 ASSPFLSTVSYGYT
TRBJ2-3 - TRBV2 ASRGRWADTQY
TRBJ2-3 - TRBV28 ASSLYISTDTQY
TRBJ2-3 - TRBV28 ASSFTGNSAQY
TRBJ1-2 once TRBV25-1 ASRGPTGQRNYGYT
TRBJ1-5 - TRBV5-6 ASIPLGSDQPQH
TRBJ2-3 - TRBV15 ATSRGVAGGPRDTQY
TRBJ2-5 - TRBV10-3 AISDPDRIQETQY
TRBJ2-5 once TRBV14 ASSQGLAGVGETQY
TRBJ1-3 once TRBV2 ASHDPGQGAIGGNTIY
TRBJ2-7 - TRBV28 ASSLDLGTGTHEQY